This T cell receptor (beta chain) came from a study of blood T cell repertoires in COVID-19. Whole-study context: Researchers got acute and convalescent COVID-19 samples from the United States, Italy and Spain.

CDR3 length: 13 residues. With 2 bases removed from V and 5 bases from J, the gap between germline ends came to 10 bases. CDR1 MNHEY and CDR2 SVGEGT come from the germline V gene. Generated by immunoSEQ multiplex PCR, the TCRdb table keeps only in-frame clones and is missing some. The data hold some 200,000 clones, with 82% observed a single time. This clone appeared once. The sequence was obtained from a woman aged 70 to 79 with COVID-19, enrolled during active disease. The rearrangement links TRBV6-2 or TRBV6-3 to TRBJ2-7; weak D call: TRBD1 (5 bases). Input material: peripheral blood. The CDR3 protein is CASSYSGAHEQYF. The CDR3 DNA reads as TGTGCCAGCAGTTACAGTGGGGCCCACGAGCAGTACTTC.